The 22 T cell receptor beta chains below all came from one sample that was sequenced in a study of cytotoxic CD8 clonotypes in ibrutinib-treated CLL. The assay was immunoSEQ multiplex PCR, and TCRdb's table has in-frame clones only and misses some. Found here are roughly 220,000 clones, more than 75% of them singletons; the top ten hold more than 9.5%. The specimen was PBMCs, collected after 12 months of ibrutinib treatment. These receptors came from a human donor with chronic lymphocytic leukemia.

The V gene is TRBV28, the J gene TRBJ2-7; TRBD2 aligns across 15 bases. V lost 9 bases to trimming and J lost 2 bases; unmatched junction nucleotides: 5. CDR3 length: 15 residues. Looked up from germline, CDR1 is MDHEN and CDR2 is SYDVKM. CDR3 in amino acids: CASLGLAGGPYEQYF. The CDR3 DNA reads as TGTGCCAGTCTAGGACTAGCGGGAGGGCCCTACGAGCAGTACTTC.

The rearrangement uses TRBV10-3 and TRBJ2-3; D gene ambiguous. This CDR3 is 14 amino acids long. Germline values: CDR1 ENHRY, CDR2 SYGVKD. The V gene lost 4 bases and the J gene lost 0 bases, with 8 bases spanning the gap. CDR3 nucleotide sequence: TGTGCCATCAGTGTGGTTAGGAGCACAGATACGCAGTATTTT. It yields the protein CAISVVRSTDTQYF.

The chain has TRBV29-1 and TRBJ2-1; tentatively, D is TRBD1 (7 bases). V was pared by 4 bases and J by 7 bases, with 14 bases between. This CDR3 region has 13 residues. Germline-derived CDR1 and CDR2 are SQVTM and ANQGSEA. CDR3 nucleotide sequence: TGCAGCGTTGTATTCAGGGGGGTTAATGAGCAGTTCTTC. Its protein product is CSVVFRGVNEQFF.

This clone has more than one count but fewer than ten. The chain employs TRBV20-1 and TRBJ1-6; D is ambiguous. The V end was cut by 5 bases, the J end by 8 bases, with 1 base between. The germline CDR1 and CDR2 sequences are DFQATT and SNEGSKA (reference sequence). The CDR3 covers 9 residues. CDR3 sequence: CSAHSPLHF. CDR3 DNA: TGCAGTGCTCATTCACCCCTCCACTTT.

The CDR3: CASSELTGANEKLFF. CDR3 nucleotide sequence: TGTGCCAGCAGTGAGTTGACAGGGGCTAATGAAAAACTGTTTTTT. V usage is TRBV2 and J usage is TRBJ1-4, with 8 bases matching TRBD1. After removal of 3 bases from V and 3 bases from J, the junction contained 3 bases not matched to a gene. The V gene's germline CDR1 is SNHLY and CDR2 FYNNEI. This CDR3 has 15 residues.

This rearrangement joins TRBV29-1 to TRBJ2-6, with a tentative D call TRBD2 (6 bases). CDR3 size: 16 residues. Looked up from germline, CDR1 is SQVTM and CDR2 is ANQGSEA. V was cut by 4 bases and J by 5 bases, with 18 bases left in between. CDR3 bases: TGCAGCGTTGGGGGGGAAGGCCCTCGGCGGGCCAACGTCCTGACTTTC. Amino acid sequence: CSVGGEGPRRANVLTF.

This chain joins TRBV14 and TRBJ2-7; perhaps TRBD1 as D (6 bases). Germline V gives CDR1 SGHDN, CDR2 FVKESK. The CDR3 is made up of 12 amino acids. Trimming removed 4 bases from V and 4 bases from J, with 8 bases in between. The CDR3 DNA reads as TGTGCCAGCAGCCGGACAGTATACGAGCAGTACTTC. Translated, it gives CASSRTVYEQYF.

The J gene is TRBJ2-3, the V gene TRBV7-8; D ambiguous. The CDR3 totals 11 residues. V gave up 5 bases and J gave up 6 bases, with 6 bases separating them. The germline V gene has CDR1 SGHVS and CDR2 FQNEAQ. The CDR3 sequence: CASSLTDTQYF. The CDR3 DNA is TGTGCCAGCAGCCTGACGGATACGCAGTATTTT.

The chain's CDR3 is CSARRDEKLFF. CDR3 DNA sequence: TGCAGTGCCAGGAGGGATGAAAAACTGTTTTTT. This chain joins TRBV20-1 and TRBJ1-4; D gene unclear. Germline assignment: CDR1 DFQATT and CDR2 SNEGSKA (reference sequence). This CDR3 spans 11 amino acids. The ends were cut back, 6 bases at V and 6 bases at J, with 8 bases in the middle.

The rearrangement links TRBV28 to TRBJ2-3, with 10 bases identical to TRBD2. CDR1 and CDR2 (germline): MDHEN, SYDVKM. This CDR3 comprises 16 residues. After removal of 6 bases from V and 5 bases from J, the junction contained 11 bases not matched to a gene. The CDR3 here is CASSSGTSAQIDTQYF. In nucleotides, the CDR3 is TGTGCCAGCAGCTCCGGGACTAGCGCCCAGATAGATACGCAGTATTTT.

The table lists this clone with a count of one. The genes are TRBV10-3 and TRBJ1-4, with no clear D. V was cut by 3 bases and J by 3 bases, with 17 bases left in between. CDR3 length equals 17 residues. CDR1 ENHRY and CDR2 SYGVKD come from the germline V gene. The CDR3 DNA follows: TGTGCCATCAGTGACCCGCTGGGGATCGAAGCTAATGAAAAACTGTTTTTT. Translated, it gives CAISDPLGIEANEKLFF.

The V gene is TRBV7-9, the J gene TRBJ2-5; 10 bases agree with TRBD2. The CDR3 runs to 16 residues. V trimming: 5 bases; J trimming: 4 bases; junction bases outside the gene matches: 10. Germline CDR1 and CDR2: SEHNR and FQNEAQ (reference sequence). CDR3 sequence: CASSRSGGAVGETQYF. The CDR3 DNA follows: TGTGCCAGCAGCCGGAGCGGGGGGGCCGTAGGAGAGACCCAGTACTTC. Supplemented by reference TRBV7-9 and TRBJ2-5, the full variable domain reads DTGVSQNPRHKITKRGQNVTFRCDPISEHNRLYWYRQTLGQGPEFLTYFQNEAQLEKSRLLSDRFSAERPKGSFSTLEIQRTEQGDSAMYLCASSRSGGAVGETQYFGPGTRLLVL.

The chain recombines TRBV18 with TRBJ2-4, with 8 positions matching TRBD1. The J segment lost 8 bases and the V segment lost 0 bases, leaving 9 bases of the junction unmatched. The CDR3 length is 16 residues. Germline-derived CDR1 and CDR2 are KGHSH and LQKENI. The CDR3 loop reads CASSPPQGAGLDIQYF. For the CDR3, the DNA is TGTGCCAGCTCACCACCGCAGGGGGCTGGATTGGACATTCAGTACTTC.

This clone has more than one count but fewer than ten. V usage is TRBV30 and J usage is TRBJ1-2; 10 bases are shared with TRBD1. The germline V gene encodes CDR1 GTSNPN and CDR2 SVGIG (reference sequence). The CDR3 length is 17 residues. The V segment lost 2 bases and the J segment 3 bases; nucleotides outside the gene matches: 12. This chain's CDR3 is CAWSRLTGTGEDYGYTF. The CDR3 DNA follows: TGTGCCTGGAGTCGACTTACTGGGACAGGGGAGGACTATGGCTACACCTTC. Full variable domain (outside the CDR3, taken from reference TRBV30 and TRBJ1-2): SQTIHQWPATLVQPVGSPLSLECTVEGTSNPNLYWYRQAAGRGLQLLFYSVGIGQISSEVPQNLSASRPQDRQFILSSKKLLLSDSGFYLCAWSRLTGTGEDYGYTFGSGTRLTVV.

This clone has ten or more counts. CDR3 DNA sequence: TGTGCCTGGAAGAGCGGGGGATACAATGAGCAGTTCTTC. Translating it yields CAWKSGGYNEQFF. The chain carries TRBV30 and TRBJ2-1; the match to TRBD2 covers 8 bases. Germline V gene sequence: CDR1 GTSNPN, CDR2 SVGIG (reference sequence). The CDR3 spans 13 residues. The J segment lost 4 bases and the V segment lost 4 bases, leaving 3 bases of the junction unmatched.

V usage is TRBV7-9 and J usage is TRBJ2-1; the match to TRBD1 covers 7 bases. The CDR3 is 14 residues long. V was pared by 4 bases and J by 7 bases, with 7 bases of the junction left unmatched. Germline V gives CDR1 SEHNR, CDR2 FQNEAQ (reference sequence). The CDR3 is CASSSDRVGNEQFF. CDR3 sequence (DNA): TGTGCCAGCAGCTCAGACAGGGTTGGGAATGAGCAGTTCTTC.

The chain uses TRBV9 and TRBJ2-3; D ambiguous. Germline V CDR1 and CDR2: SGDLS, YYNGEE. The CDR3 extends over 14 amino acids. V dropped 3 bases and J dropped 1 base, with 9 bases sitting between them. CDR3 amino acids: CASSARTRTDTQYF. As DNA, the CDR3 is TGTGCCAGCAGCGCGCGGACCCGCACAGATACGCAGTATTTT. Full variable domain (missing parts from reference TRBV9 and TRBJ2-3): DSGVTQTPKHLITATGQRVTLRCSPRSGDLSVYWYQQSLDQGLQFLIQYYNGEERAKGNILERFSAQQFPDLHSELNLSSLELGDSALYFCASSARTRTDTQYFGPGTRLTVL.

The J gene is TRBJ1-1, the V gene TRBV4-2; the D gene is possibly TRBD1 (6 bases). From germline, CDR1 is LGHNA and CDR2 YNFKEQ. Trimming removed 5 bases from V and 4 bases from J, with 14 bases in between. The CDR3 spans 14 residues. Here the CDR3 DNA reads TGTGCCAGCAGCGACCGTAGGGGGGTCACTGAAGCTTTCTTT. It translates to CASSDRRGVTEAFF.

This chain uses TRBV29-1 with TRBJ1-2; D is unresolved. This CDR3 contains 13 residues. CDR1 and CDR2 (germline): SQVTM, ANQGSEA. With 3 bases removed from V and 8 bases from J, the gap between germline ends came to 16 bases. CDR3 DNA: TGCAGCGTTGATATATCCTGGGGTGGAGGCTACACCTTC. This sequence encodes CSVDISWGGGYTF.

CDR3 residues: CASSPDRVGQETQYF. CDR3 coding DNA: TGTGCCAGCAGCCCGGACAGGGTGGGGCAAGAGACCCAGTACTTC. The V and J genes are TRBV2 and TRBJ2-5; 8 nucleotides match TRBD1. This CDR3 is 15 amino acids long. The germline V gene encodes CDR1 SNHLY and CDR2 FYNNEI. V dropped 6 bases and J dropped 2; count of bases not matched to a gene: 8.

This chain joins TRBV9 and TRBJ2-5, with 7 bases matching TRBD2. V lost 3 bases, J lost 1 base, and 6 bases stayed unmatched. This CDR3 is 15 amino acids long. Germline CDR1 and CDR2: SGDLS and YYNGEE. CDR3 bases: TGTGCCAGCAGCGAGACTAGCTGGAGCCAAGAGACCCAGTACTTC. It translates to CASSETSWSQETQYF.

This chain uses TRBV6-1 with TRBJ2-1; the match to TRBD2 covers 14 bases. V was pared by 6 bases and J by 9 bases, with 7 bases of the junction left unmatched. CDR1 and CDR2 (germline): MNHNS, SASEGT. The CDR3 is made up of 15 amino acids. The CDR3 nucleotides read TGTGCCAGCAGACCCCCGGGACTAGCGGGAGTTGAGCAGTTCTTC. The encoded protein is CASRPPGLAGVEQFF.